This paragraph covers one T cell receptor (beta chain) sequence. The data are from a study of early T cells in non-severe SARS-CoV-2 infection. Each cDNA molecule carried a unique molecular identifier. Using its own MiXCR run on the 5' RACE reads, TCRdb lists one record per CDR3 protein. The table shows about 62,000 distinct CDR3 sequences, with 8.5% to 9.5% occurring only once. The CDR3 runs 13 residues. CDR1 and CDR2 (germline): LGHNA, YNFKEQ. V lost 6 bases to trimming and J lost 4 bases; unmatched junction nucleotides: 3. This TCR was sampled from an adult who was a healthcare worker with PCR-confirmed SARS-CoV-2 infection or an uninfected control (not recorded which). The rearrangement links TRBV4-2 to TRBJ2-5; 9 bases line up with TRBD1. Sequencing was carried out using whole blood. The CDR3 DNA follows: TGTGCCAGCAGGGGACAGGGAGGAGAGACCCAGTACTTC. Translated: CASRGQGGETQYF.